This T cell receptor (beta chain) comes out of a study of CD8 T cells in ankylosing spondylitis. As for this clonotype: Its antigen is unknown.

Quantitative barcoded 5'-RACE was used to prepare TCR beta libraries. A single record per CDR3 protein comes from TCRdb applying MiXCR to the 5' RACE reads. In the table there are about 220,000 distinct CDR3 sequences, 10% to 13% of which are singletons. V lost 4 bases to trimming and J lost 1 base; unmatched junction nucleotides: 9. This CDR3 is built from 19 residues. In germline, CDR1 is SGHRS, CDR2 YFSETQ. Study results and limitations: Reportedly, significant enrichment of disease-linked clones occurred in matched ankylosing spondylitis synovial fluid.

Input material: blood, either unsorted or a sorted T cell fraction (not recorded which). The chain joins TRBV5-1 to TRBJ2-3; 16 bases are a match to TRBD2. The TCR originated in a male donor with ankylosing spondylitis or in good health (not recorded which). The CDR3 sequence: CASSTWGTSGGAGTDTQYF. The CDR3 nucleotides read TGCGCCAGCAGCACATGGGGGACTAGCGGGGGGGCTGGCACAGATACGCAGTATTTT.